A single sample is the source of the 6 T cell receptor beta chains below, sequenced in a study of shared clonotypes between healthy human individuals. The method was immunoSEQ multiplex PCR; TCRdb's version includes in-frame clones alone and lacks a portion of them. The data hold around 600,000 clones, with 95% to 98% observed a single time. Terminally differentiated effector memory CD45RA+ cells were excluded by CCR7 positive selection of CD45RO-negative cells. The sample comprised naive CD8+ T cells sorted from blood. All receptors derive from a man aged 25-45 years in good health.

The V and J genes are TRBV11-2 and TRBJ1-2, with D possibly being TRBD1 (6 bases). CDR3 length: 17 residues. Trimming took off 4 bases at V and 4 bases at J, with 22 bases between the two ends. The germline V gene has CDR1 SGHAT and CDR2 FQNNGV. CDR3 nucleotides: TGTGCCAGCAGCTCCCCCGGGGGCGGCGGTGGGAGCTATGGCTACACCTTC. The encoded protein is CASSSPGGGGGSYGYTF.

The chain is built from TRBV7-2 and TRBJ2-1; D may be TRBD2 (6 bases). Germline V lookup: CDR1 SGHTA, CDR2 FQGNSA. The CDR3 has 14 amino acids. Trimming cost V 8 bases and J 13 bases, with 24 bases left between them. CDR3 nucleotides: TGTGCCAGCCGCAGACTAGGTGGAACGTCGGAACAGTTCTTC. Protein: CASRRLGGTSEQFF.

J is TRBJ1-4 and V is TRBV5-1; no clear D. With 5 bases removed from V and 0 bases from J, the gap between germline ends came to 14 bases. This CDR3 is 16 amino acids long. Germline values: CDR1 SGHRS, CDR2 YFSETQ. The DNA of the CDR3 is TGCGCCAGCAGGCTTAGGGCGACCGCAACTAATGAAAAACTGTTTTTT. Protein: CASRLRATATNEKLFF.

This clone came up once. This chain joins TRBV7-8 and TRBJ2-7, with 9 positions matching TRBD2. V lost 5 bases and J lost 3; bases outside the gene matches: 11. This CDR3 has 16 residues. Germline V CDR1 and CDR2: SGHVS, FQNEAQ. The CDR3: CASSPDTRSGSYEQYF. Written as DNA, the CDR3 is TGTGCCAGCAGCCCTGATACCCGTAGCGGGAGCTACGAGCAGTACTTC.

The CDR3 nucleotides are TGTGCCAGCAGTTTATTTTACGGCTACAATGAGCAGTTCTTC. Translation gives CASSLFYGYNEQFF. This chain connects TRBV28 to TRBJ2-1; D gene uncertain. This CDR3 spans 14 amino acids. V lost 1 base and J lost 3, with 7 bases in between. The germline gives CDR1 MDHEN, CDR2 SYDVKM.

This chain joins TRBV4-3 and TRBJ2-7, with D uncertain. CDR1 is LGHNA and CDR2 is YSLEER in the germline V gene. V was cut by 1 base and J by 7 bases, with 11 bases left in between. This CDR3 comprises 13 residues. Written as DNA, the CDR3 is TGCGCCAGCAGCCAAGGAGGAAGAAGGGAGCAGTACTTC. This sequence encodes CASSQGGRREQYF.